The table lists the clone carrying this TCR beta chain with a few counts. The antigen is unknown. The data stem from a study of CD8+ T cells in alopecia areata. Study conclusions and caveats: Sequence data from scalp samples additionally include resident alphabeta T cells of normal skin. Clonality was higher in lesional than normal scalp, especially in alopecia totalis/universalis.

Sequencing templates came from extracted RNA that was reverse transcribed into cDNA. Profiling relied on immunoSEQ multiplex PCR, and the TCRdb table lists in-frame clones only, not all of them. The table lists about 23,000 clones, around half of them singletons. The V gene's germline CDR1 is SGHRS and CDR2 YFSETQ. This CDR3 is 16 amino acids long. Trimming pared 4 bases from V and 2 bases from J, leaving 16 bases between. V and J are TRBV5-1 and TRBJ2-1; weak D call: TRBD2 (6 bases). This sequence was found in a human donor with alopecia areata. What was sequenced was NKG2D-high CD8+ T cells sorted from blood. This chain's CDR3 is CASSLGGATTYNEQFF. In nucleotides, the CDR3 is TGCGCCAGCAGCCTAGGAGGGGCAACAACCTACAATGAGCAGTTCTTC.